The 2 T cell receptor beta chains below all came from one sample that was sequenced in a study of shared clonotypes between healthy human individuals. The protocol was immunoSEQ multiplex PCR, while the TCRdb copy is restricted to in-frame clones and leaves out a portion. Here the sample spans under 750,000 clones, roughly two thirds being singletons. Sequenced: memory CD4+ T cells sorted from blood. This sample's subset: CD45RA-negative fraction. These receptor sequences come from a woman aged 25 to 45 in good health.

The genes are TRBV7-9 and TRBJ1-6, with D unclear. The CDR3 contains 15 residues. Germline V gene lookup returns CDR1 SEHNR and CDR2 FQNEAQ (reference sequence). Between the trimmed V and J ends, which lost 4 bases and 6 bases, there was a span of 13 bases. As DNA, the CDR3 is TGTGCCAGCAGCTCGACACCAAACCCTAATTCACCCCTCCACTTT. Amino acids: CASSSTPNPNSPLHF.

The chain links TRBV7-9 to TRBJ2-5, with 7 bases lining up with TRBD2. The V gene end was trimmed by 7 bases and the J gene end by 2 bases; junction bases not matched to a gene: 10. The germline CDR1 and CDR2 sequences are SEHNR and FQNEAQ (reference sequence). The CDR3 runs 15 residues. The CDR3 nucleotides are TGTGCCAGCACCCGGTCTAGCGGATTTCAAGAGACCCAGTACTTC. This codes for CASTRSSGFQETQYF. Together with reference TRBV7-9 and TRBJ2-5, the CDR3 gives the full variable domain: DTGVSQNPRHKITKRGQNVTFRCDPISEHNRLYWYRQTLGQGPEFLTYFQNEAQLEKSRLLSDRFSAERPKGSFSTLEIQRTEQGDSAMYLCASTRSSGFQETQYFGPGTRLLVL.